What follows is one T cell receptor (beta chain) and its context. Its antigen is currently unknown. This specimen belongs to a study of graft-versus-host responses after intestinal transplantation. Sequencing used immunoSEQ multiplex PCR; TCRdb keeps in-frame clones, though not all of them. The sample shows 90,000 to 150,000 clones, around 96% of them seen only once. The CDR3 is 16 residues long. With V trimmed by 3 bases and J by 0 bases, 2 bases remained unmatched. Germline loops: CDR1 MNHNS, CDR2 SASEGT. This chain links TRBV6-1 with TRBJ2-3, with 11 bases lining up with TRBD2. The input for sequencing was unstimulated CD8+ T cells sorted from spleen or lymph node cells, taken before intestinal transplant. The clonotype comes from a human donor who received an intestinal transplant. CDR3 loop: CASSEGLAESTDTQYF. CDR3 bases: TGTGCCAGCAGTGAGGGACTAGCGGAAAGCACAGATACGCAGTATTTT.